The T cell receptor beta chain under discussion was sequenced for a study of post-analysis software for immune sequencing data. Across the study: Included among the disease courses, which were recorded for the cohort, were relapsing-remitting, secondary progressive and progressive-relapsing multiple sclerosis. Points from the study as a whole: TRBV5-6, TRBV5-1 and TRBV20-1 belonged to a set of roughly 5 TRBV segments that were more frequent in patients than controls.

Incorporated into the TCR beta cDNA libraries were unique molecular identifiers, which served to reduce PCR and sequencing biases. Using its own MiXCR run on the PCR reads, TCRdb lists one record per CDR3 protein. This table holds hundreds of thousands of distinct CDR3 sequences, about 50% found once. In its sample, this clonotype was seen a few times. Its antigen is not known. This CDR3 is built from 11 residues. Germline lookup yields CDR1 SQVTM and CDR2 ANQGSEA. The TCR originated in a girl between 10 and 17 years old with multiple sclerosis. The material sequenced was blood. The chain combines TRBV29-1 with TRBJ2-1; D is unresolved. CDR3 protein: CTHRSGNEQFF. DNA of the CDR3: TGCACCCACCGCTCGGGCAATGAGCAGTTCTTC.